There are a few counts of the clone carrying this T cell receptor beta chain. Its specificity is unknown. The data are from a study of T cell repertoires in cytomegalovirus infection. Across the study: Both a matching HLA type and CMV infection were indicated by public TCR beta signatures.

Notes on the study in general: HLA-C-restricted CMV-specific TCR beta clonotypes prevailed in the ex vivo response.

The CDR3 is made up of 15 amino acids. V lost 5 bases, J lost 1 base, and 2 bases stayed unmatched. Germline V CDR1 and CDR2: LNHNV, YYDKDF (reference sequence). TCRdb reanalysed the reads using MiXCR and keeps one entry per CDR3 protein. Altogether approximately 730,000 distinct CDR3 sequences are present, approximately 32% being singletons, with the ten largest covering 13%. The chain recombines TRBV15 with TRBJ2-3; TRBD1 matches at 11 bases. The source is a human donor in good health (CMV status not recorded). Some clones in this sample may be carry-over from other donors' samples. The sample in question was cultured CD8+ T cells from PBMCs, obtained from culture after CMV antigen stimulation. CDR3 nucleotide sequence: TGTGCCACCAGCTGGGGACAGGGGGGCACAGATACGCAGTATTTT. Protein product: CATSWGQGGTDTQYF.